One sample yielded the 25 T cell receptor beta chains listed below, sequenced in a study of blood T cell repertoires in COVID-19. Generated by immunoSEQ multiplex PCR, the TCRdb table keeps only in-frame clones and is missing some. Here the sample spans about 150,000 clones, about 87% being singletons. The source material was peripheral blood. All receptors derive from a human donor in a cohort sampled during active COVID-19.

The chain couples TRBV5-1 to TRBJ1-1, with 7 bases aligning to TRBD1. This CDR3 region has 14 residues. Looked up from germline, CDR1 is SGHRS and CDR2 is YFSETQ. The V segment lost 4 bases and the J segment 3 bases; nucleotides outside the gene matches: 6. The CDR3 coding sequence is TGCGCCAGCAGCAACCGACAGGGTGACACTGAAGCTTTCTTT. This sequence encodes CASSNRQGDTEAFF.

The chain has TRBV6-5 and TRBJ2-5; 11 nucleotides align to TRBD2. V lost 9 bases and J lost 4; bases outside the gene matches: 4. This CDR3 contains 13 residues. Germline V gives CDR1 MNHEY, CDR2 SVGAGI. CDR3 in amino acids: CASSGLAGETQYF. The CDR3 bases are TGTGCCAGTTCCGGACTAGCGGGAGAGACCCAGTACTTC.

This clone came up once. V usage is TRBV7-6 and J usage is TRBJ2-3, with D hard to call. CDR1 is SGHVS and CDR2 is FNYEAQ in the germline V gene. The V end was cut by 5 bases, the J end by 2 bases, with 8 bases between. The CDR3 consists of 13 residues. CDR3 loop: CASSPQNTDTQYF. The CDR3 bases are TGTGCCAGCAGCCCCCAGAACACAGATACGCAGTATTTT.

This chain uses TRBV7-8 with TRBJ2-6; 8 bases are shared with TRBD2. The CDR3 contains 15 residues. V lost 4 bases and J lost 2; bases outside the gene matches: 1. Germline lookup yields CDR1 SGHVS and CDR2 FQNEAQ. The CDR3 here is CASSSGGAGANVLTF. The DNA for the CDR3 is TGTGCCAGCAGCTCGGGGGGGGCTGGGGCCAACGTCCTGACTTTC.

The chain is built from TRBV2 and TRBJ2-5, with 10 bases identical to TRBD2. This CDR3 contains 14 residues. Germline V gives CDR1 SNHLY, CDR2 FYNNEI. The V segment lost 4 bases and the J segment 2 bases; nucleotides outside the gene matches: 1. The CDR3: CASSGAGGQETQYF. CDR3 bases: TGTGCCAGCAGTGGAGCGGGGGGGCAAGAGACCCAGTACTTC.

The rearrangement joins TRBV9 to TRBJ2-2, with 11 bases matching TRBD2. The CDR3 contains 15 residues. CDR1 is SGDLS and CDR2 is YYNGEE in the germline V gene. With 0 bases clipped from V and 7 bases from J, the junction kept 2 bases outside the gene matches. This CDR3 is CASSVDSGRGGELFF. CDR3 bases: TGTGCCAGCAGCGTAGATAGCGGGAGGGGCGGGGAGCTGTTTTTT.

This clone was picked up many times. J is TRBJ1-6 and V is TRBV27; weak D call: TRBD1 (6 bases). Germline V CDR1 and CDR2: MNHEY, SMNVEV (reference sequence). The CDR3 runs 17 residues. The germline V and J ends were trimmed by 3 bases and 7 bases, with 19 bases remaining between them. The CDR3 DNA sequence: TGTGCCAGCAGTTTGCTACAGCCCAGCCAGGGGAATTCACCCCTCCACTTT. It is translated as CASSLLQPSQGNSPLHF.

The chain is built from TRBV5-1 and TRBJ1-6; 10 bases are shared with TRBD1. After removal of 0 bases from V and 13 bases from J, the junction contained 13 bases not matched to a gene. CDR3 length: 17 residues. Germline-derived CDR1 and CDR2 are SGHRS and YFSETQ. CDR3 nucleotides: TGCGCCAGCAGCTTGGCTACCGGGACAGGGGAAAAATTCCCCCTCCACTTT. This gives the protein CASSLATGTGEKFPLHF.

This chain uses TRBV28 with TRBJ2-4; tentatively, D is TRBD1 (6 bases). V lost 6 bases, J lost 4 bases, and 13 bases lay in between. The CDR3 is made up of 14 amino acids. Per germline, CDR1 MDHEN and CDR2 SYDVKM. Here the CDR3 DNA reads TGTGCCAGCAGCACACAGGGAACGAAAAACATTCAGTACTTC. Translating gives CASSTQGTKNIQYF. The whole variable domain, remainder taken from reference TRBV28 and TRBJ2-4, is DVKVTQSSRYLVKRTGEKVFLECVQDMDHENMFWYRQDPGLGLRLIYFSYDVKMKEKGDIPEGYSVSREKKERFSLILESASTNQTSMYLCASSTQGTKNIQYFGAGTRLSVL.

This clone occurred a few times. The chain employs TRBV9 and TRBJ2-5; 7 bases are shared with TRBD2. The CDR3 extends over 15 amino acids. V lost 0 bases and J lost 4; bases outside the gene matches: 6. Germline loops: CDR1 SGDLS, CDR2 YYNGEE. CDR3 sequence reads: CASSVGPGEGETQYF. CDR3 coding DNA: TGTGCCAGCAGCGTAGGCCCGGGGGAGGGAGAGACCCAGTACTTC.

This clone has only a few counts. Germline is not matched at one junction end, which may reflect a read error. The V call is TRBV7-7, the J call TRBJ2-5, with TRBD1 matching over 8 bases. The CDR3 consists of 15 residues. Germline CDR1 and CDR2: SSHAT and FNYEAQ (reference sequence). CDR3 protein: CASSPRTGNMETQYF. In DNA, the CDR3 is TGTGCTAGCAGCCCCCGGACAGGGAATATGGAGACCCAGTACTTC.

This rearrangement joins TRBV6-2 or TRBV6-3 to TRBJ1-2, with TRBD1 matching over 7 bases. The CDR3 is made up of 14 amino acids. Trimming removed 2 bases from V and 7 bases from J; junction bases left unmatched: 7. The germline CDR1 and CDR2 sequences are MNHEY and SVGEGT. CDR3 in DNA: TGTGCCAGCAGTTACCCGACAGGGCTACGTGGCTACACCTTC. Translation: CASSYPTGLRGYTF.

This chain links TRBV19 with TRBJ1-2; no firm D call. The length of the CDR3 is 12 residues. Germline loops: CDR1 LNHDA, CDR2 SQIVND (reference sequence). The V end lost 3 bases, the J end lost 1 base, and 3 bases lay between the germline ends. This chain's CDR3 is CASSISNYGYTF. The CDR3, as DNA: TGTGCCAGTAGTATTAGTAACTATGGCTACACCTTC.

This chain joins TRBV21-1 and TRBJ2-5; the table calls TRBD2, which could not be checked here. TRBV21-1 is annotated as a pseudogene. The CDR3 runs 15 residues. The DNA of the CDR3 is TGTGCCAGCAGCAAGGCGGGGGGCTTTCAAGAGACCCAGTACTTC. This translates into CASSKAGGFQETQYF.

The chain combines TRBV6-1 with TRBJ1-1, with D possibly matching TRBD1 (6 bases). This CDR3 contains 18 residues. CDR1 MNHNS and CDR2 SASEGT come from the germline V gene. Trimming removed 3 bases from V and 11 bases from J, with 31 bases in between. CDR3 sequence (DNA): TGTGCCAGCAGTGAGGGGGCTACCAGGGCAACCCAAAACTATGCGGCTTTCTTT. Its translation: CASSEGATRATQNYAAFF.

The V and J genes are TRBV10-3 and TRBJ2-7, with 11 bases identical to TRBD1. The CDR3 totals 15 residues. Unmatched junction bases numbered 5, after V lost 4 bases and J lost 3 bases. Per germline, CDR1 ENHRY and CDR2 SYGVKD. The CDR3: CAISGTDRGRYEQYF. CDR3 DNA sequence: TGTGCCATCAGTGGGACGGACAGGGGGCGCTACGAGCAGTACTTC.

The V call is TRBV5-1, the J call TRBJ2-6; TRBD1 aligns across 8 bases. V trimming: 0 bases; J trimming: 0 bases; junction bases outside the gene matches: 11. The CDR3 is made up of 20 amino acids. Per the germline V gene, CDR1 is SGHRS and CDR2 is YFSETQ. The CDR3 spells CASSLVRPGQDRSGANVLTF. CDR3 coding DNA: TGCGCCAGCAGCTTGGTCCGCCCGGGACAGGACCGCTCTGGGGCCAACGTCCTGACTTTC.

This chain links TRBV11-1 with TRBJ2-1, with 10 bases matching TRBD1. V lost 5 bases, J lost 2 bases, and 6 bases stayed unmatched. CDR1 SGHAT and CDR2 FQDESV come from the germline V gene (reference sequence). There are 16 residues in the CDR3. This chain's CDR3 is CASSTPGTGAYNEQFF. CDR3 bases: TGTGCCAGCAGCACCCCCGGGACAGGGGCCTACAATGAGCAGTTCTTC.

This clone has just one count. The chain combines TRBV5-1 with TRBJ1-2, with D possibly TRBD1 on 6 matching bases. The CDR3 has 13 amino acids. Germline CDR1 reads SGHRS; CDR2 reads YFSETQ. V was clipped by 4 bases and J by 2 bases, with 9 bases between them. CDR3 DNA sequence: TGCGCCAGCAGCCTAGACAGGAACTATGGCTACACCTTC. It yields the protein CASSLDRNYGYTF. Looking up the rest from reference TRBV5-1 and TRBJ1-2 gives the full variable domain: KAGVTQTPRYLIKTRGQQVTLSCSPISGHRSVSWYQQTPGQGLQFLFEYFSETQRNKGNFPGRFSGRQFSNSRSEMNVSTLELGDSALYLCASSLDRNYGYTFGSGTRLTVV.

The V and J genes are TRBV6-5 and TRBJ1-1; tentatively, D is TRBD1 (6 bases). The CDR3 loop spans 15 amino acids. Germline-derived CDR1 and CDR2 are MNHEY and SVGAGI. Between the trimmed V and J ends, which lost 0 bases and 11 bases, there was a span of 19 bases. CDR3 DNA sequence: TGTGCCAGCAGTTACTCATCACCCCCCACAGGGAAGGCTTTCTTT. It encodes CASSYSSPPTGKAFF.

The rearrangement joins TRBV7-2 to TRBJ1-5; D is unclear. V shed 2 bases and J shed 4 bases, with 15 bases lying between them. From germline, CDR1 is SGHTA and CDR2 FQGNSA. The CDR3 is 16 amino acids. This CDR3 is CASSLTSRLQNQPQHF. The DNA of the CDR3 is TGTGCCAGCAGCTTAACCAGCAGACTACAAAATCAGCCCCAGCATTTT.

The chain has TRBV10-3 and TRBJ1-3; D is ambiguous. This CDR3 contains 14 residues. Germline V gene lookup returns CDR1 ENHRY and CDR2 SYGVKD. V lost 4 bases and J lost 4, with 11 bases in between. CDR3 bases: TGTGCCATCAGTGTTGGGCAACCGGGAAACACCATATATTTT. Translating gives CAISVGQPGNTIYF.

V gene TRBV25-1 combines with J gene TRBJ2-5; D possibly corresponds to TRBD1 (5 bases). The CDR3 has 11 amino acids. Germline V gene sequence: CDR1 MGHDK, CDR2 SYGVNS. V gave up 4 bases and J gave up 8 bases, with 8 bases separating them. CDR3 region: CASSGQGTQYF. DNA for the CDR3: TGTGCCAGCAGTGGCCAGGGAACCCAGTACTTC. The full variable domain, with the rest looked up from reference TRBV25-1 and TRBJ2-5, is EADIYQTPRYLVIGTGKKITLECSQTMGHDKMYWYQQDPGMELHLIHYSYGVNSTEKGDLSSESTVSRIRTEHFPLTLESARPSHTSQYLCASSGQGTQYFGPGTRLLVL.

CDR3: CASSLDPDTIRGGYTF. In DNA form, the CDR3 reads TGCGCCAGCAGCCTAGACCCGGACACTATCAGAGGTGGCTACACCTTC. The V call is TRBV4-1, the J call TRBJ1-2; tentatively, D is TRBD1 (5 bases). The CDR3 is 16 amino acids. The germline V gene encodes CDR1 MGHRA and CDR2 YSYEKL. Trimming pared 4 bases from V and 7 bases from J, leaving 22 bases between.

The chain recombines TRBV9 with TRBJ1-1; D perhaps matches TRBD1 (5 bases). The ends were cut back, 3 bases at V and 0 bases at J, with 9 bases in the middle. The germline V gene has CDR1 SGDLS and CDR2 YYNGEE. The CDR3 has 14 amino acids. CDR3 in amino acids: CASSATDMNTEAFF. The CDR3 DNA follows: TGTGCCAGCAGCGCGACGGACATGAACACTGAAGCTTTCTTT.